The sequence of this T cell receptor beta chain was determined in a study of T cell repertoires in cytomegalovirus infection. One entry per CDR3 protein, called by TCRdb with MiXCR from the reads. There are over 100,000 distinct CDR3 sequences in the sample; about 30% occur only once, and about 81% lies in the top ten. This clonotype came up once. Its antigen is currently unknown. One junction end does not reproduce the germline sequence, and a read error may be involved. The CDR3 length is 17 residues. Germline CDR1 and CDR2: MGHRA and YSYEKL. The chain couples TRBV4-1 to TRBJ2-3; the D is unclear. Material: CD8+ T cells from cultured PBMCs, obtained from culture after CMV antigen stimulation. The clonotype originates from a human donor in good health (CMV status not recorded). Some clones in this sample may be carry-over from other donors' samples. CDR3 sequence: CASSQVWSEVGSDTQYF. In DNA, the CDR3 is TGTGCCAGCAGCCAAGTTTGGTCAGAAGTCGGGTCAGATACGCAGTATTTT.